The sample holds a few counts of the clone carrying this T cell receptor (beta chain). Its target is unknown. Blood libraries mostly used roughly 500 ng genomic DNA, six replicates each. TCRdb's copy holds only in-frame clones and misses some; the assay was immunoSEQ multiplex PCR. Of thousands of clones listed, over 70% are singletons. This entry belongs to a study of neoadjuvant anti-PD-1 for oral cavity cancer. Notes on the study in general: With a few patients per group, TCR findings need larger cohorts.

Germline values: CDR1 SGDLS, CDR2 YYNGEE. V lost 3 bases and J 10 bases, leaving 14 bases between the germline ends. This CDR3 is 14 amino acids long. Time point in this sample: after neoadjuvant nivolumab, at surgical resection. Cohort: HPV-negative, locally advanced oral cavity squamous cell carcinoma patients. The genes are TRBV9 and TRBJ1-6; D might be TRBD1 (5 bases). The sequences come from PBMCs, collected after nivolumab (anti-PD-1) treatment. The TCR sequence derives from a person aged 40 to 85 with oral cavity squamous cell carcinoma. Here the CDR3 DNA reads TGTGCCAGCAGCGGGAGGGGAAAGGGATCACCCCTCCACTTT. Its translation is CASSGRGKGSPLHF.